A selection of T cell receptor beta chains follows, all from one sample in a study of tumor-infiltrating lymphocytes in localized non-small cell lung cancer. Sequencing used immunoSEQ multiplex PCR; TCRdb keeps in-frame clones, though not all of them. This repertoire shows 20,000 or so clones, around 67% found once; its top ten account for over 6%. The sequenced sample was lung tumor tissue. These receptors all come from a human donor with non-small cell lung cancer. CDR3s include the opening cysteine and the closing phenylalanine or tryptophan. Each record gives: clone size, J gene, V gene, D gene, CDR3 protein, CDR3 DNA. The D gene is left open where the match is weak. Expanded clones are given a class, and other clones once, few, many or no size at all.

clone_size: medium-sized
j_call: TRBJ1-2
v_call: TRBV7-2
d_call: -
cdr3_aa: CASSVGGGGVNYGYTF
cdr3_nt: TGTGCCAGCAGCGTGGGGGGGGGAGGAGTTAACTATGGCTACACCTTC

clone_size: -
j_call: TRBJ2-4
v_call: TRBV10-3
d_call: TRBD2
cdr3_aa: CAISATLALAKNIQYF
cdr3_nt: TGTGCCATCAGTGCCACACTAGCGTTAGCCAAAAACATTCAGTACTTC

clone_size: -
j_call: TRBJ1-2
v_call: TRBV9
d_call: -
cdr3_aa: CASSVAGGGYTF
cdr3_nt: TGTGCCAGCAGCGTAGCTGGGGGTGGCTACACCTTC

clone_size: -
j_call: TRBJ2-2
v_call: TRBV7-2
d_call: -
cdr3_aa: CASSLFRGNHGELFF
cdr3_nt: TGTGCCAGCAGCTTATTTCGGGGTAATCACGGGGAGCTGTTTTTT

clone_size: -
j_call: TRBJ2-1
v_call: TRBV6-5
d_call: -
cdr3_aa: CASSYSGRNYNEQFF
cdr3_nt: TGTGCCAGCAGTTACTCAGGACGGAACTACAATGAGCAGTTCTTC

clone_size: -
j_call: TRBJ1-2
v_call: TRBV18
d_call: -
cdr3_aa: CASSPPGKGTYGYTF
cdr3_nt: TGTGCCAGCTCACCACCGGGGAAGGGAACCTATGGCTACACCTTC

clone_size: -
j_call: TRBJ2-5
v_call: TRBV14
d_call: -
cdr3_aa: CASRGLTQETQYF
cdr3_nt: TGTGCCAGCAGGGGTCTGACACAAGAGACCCAGTACTTC

clone_size: -
j_call: TRBJ2-5
v_call: TRBV20-1
d_call: -
cdr3_aa: CSAREAETQYF
cdr3_nt: TGCAGTGCTAGAGAGGCAGAGACCCAGTACTTC

clone_size: -
j_call: TRBJ1-1
v_call: TRBV18
d_call: -
cdr3_aa: CASLLGSRGGDTEAFF
cdr3_nt: TGTGCAAGCCTTCTCGGGTCCCGAGGAGGGGACACTGAAGCTTTCTTT

clone_size: few
j_call: TRBJ1-2
v_call: TRBV13
d_call: -
cdr3_aa: CASSLGVLPRTF
cdr3_nt: TGTGCCAGCAGCTTAGGGGTTCTGCCCCGCACCTTC